The text below deals with one T cell receptor beta chain. This entry is derived from a study of blood T cell repertoires in COVID-19. This CDR3 comprises 17 residues. Germline V CDR1 and CDR2: MDHEN, SYDVKM. V shed 2 bases, J shed 1 base, and the junction held 8 bases outside the gene matches. Sequenced by immunoSEQ multiplex PCR; TCRdb stores in-frame clones only, minus some. The sample has about 280,000 clones, 70% to 90% seen once. The source is a woman aged 55-69 years in a cohort exposed to, infected with or recovered from COVID-19 (not recorded which). Source material: PBMCs or T cells enriched from blood (not recorded which). J is TRBJ1-5 and V is TRBV28; 7 bases are a match to TRBD1. The CDR3 coding sequence is TGTGCCAGCAGTTTAACCACATTCAGGGGGAGCAATCAGCCCCAGCATTTT. Its translation is CASSLTTFRGSNQPQHF.